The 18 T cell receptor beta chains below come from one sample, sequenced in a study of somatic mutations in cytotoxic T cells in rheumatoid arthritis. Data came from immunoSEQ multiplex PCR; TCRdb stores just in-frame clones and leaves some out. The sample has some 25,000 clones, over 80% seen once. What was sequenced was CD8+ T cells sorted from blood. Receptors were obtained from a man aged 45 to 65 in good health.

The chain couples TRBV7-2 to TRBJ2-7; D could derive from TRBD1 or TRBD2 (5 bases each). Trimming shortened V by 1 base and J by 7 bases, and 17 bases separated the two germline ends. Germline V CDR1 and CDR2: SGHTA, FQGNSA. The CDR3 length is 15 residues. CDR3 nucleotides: TGTGCCAGCAGCTTAGTGCCGGGGACGAACCAAGAGCAGTACTTC. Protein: CASSLVPGTNQEQYF.

CDR3 nucleotide sequence: TGTGCCAGCGAAGATGAAGACCCGAACACCGGGGAGCTGTTTTTT. This sequence encodes CASEDEDPNTGELFF. The gene calls are TRBV2 and TRBJ2-2; D gene unclear. Germline-derived CDR1 and CDR2 are SNHLY and FYNNEI. V dropped 8 bases and J dropped 0 bases, with 13 bases sitting between them. This CDR3 contains 15 residues. Full variable domain (outside the CDR3, taken from reference TRBV2 and TRBJ2-2): EPEVTQTPSHQVTQMGQEVILRCVPISNHLYFYWYRQILGQKVEFLVSFYNNEISEKSEIFDDQFSVERPDGSNFTLKIRSTKLEDSAMYFCASEDEDPNTGELFFGEGSRLTVL.

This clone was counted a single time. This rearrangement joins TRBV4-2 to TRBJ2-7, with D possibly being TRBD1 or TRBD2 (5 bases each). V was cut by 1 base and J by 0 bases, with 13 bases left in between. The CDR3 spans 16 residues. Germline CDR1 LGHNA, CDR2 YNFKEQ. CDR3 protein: CASSQVYEGTSYEQYF. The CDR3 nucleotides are TGTGCCAGCAGCCAAGTATATGAGGGGACCTCCTACGAGCAGTACTTC.

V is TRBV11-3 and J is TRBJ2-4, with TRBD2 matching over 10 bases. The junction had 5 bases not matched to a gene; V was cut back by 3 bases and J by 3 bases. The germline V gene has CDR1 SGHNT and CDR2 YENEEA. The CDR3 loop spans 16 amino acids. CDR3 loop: CASSLARTSGKNIQYF. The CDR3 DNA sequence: TGTGCCAGCAGCTTGGCTCGGACTAGCGGCAAAAACATTCAGTACTTC.

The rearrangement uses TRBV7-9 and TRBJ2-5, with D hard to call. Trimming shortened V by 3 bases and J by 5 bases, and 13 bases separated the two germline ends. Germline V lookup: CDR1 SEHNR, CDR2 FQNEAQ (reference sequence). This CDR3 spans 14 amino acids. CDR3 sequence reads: CASSFSAWTETQYF. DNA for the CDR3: TGTGCCAGCAGCTTCAGTGCTTGGACGGAGACCCAGTACTTC.

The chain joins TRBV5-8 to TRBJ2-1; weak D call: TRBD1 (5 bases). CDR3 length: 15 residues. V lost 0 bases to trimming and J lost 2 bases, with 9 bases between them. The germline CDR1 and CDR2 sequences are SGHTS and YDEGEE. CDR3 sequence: CASSLAQGTYNEQFF. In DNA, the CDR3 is TGTGCCAGCAGCTTGGCCCAGGGAACCTACAATGAGCAGTTCTTC. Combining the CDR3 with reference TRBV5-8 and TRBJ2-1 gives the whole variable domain EAGVTQSPTHLIKTRGQQATLRCSPISGHTSVYWYQQALGLGLQFLLWYDEGEERNRGNFPPRFSGRQFPNYSSELNVNALELEDSALYLCASSLAQGTYNEQFFGPGTRLTVL.

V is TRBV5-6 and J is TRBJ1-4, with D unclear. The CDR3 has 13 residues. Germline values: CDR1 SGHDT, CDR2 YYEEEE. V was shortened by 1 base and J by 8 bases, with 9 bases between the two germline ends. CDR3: CASSLFSVEKLFF. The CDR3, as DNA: TGTGCCAGCAGCTTGTTCTCGGTGGAAAAACTGTTTTTT.

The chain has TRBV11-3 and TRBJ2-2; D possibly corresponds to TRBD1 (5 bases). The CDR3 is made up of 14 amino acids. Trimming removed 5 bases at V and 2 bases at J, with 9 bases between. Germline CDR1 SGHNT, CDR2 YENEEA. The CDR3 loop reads CASSVQGNTGELFF. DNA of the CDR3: TGTGCCAGCAGCGTCCAGGGAAACACCGGGGAGCTGTTTTTT. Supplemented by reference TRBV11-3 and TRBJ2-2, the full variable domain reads EAGVVQSPRYKIIEKKQPVAFWCNPISGHNTLYWYLQNLGQGPELLIRYENEEAVDDSQLPKDRFSAERLKGVDSTLKIQPAELGDSAVYLCASSVQGNTGELFFGEGSRLTVL.

CDR3 in amino acids: CAISETTGGYGPGANVLTF. The CDR3 DNA follows: TGTGCCATCAGTGAGACGACAGGGGGCTATGGCCCTGGGGCCAACGTCCTGACTTTC. This sequence joins TRBV10-3 and TRBJ2-6; 10 bases agree with TRBD1. The CDR3 loop spans 19 amino acids. J lost 2 bases, V lost 2 bases, and 9 bases had no gene match. Germline V gene data show CDR1 as ENHRY and CDR2 as SYGVKD.

In nucleotides, the CDR3 is TGTGCCAGTAGTATAGGTGTGGGACAGGGTCCGGGAGAGACCCAGTACTTC. It is translated as CASSIGVGQGPGETQYF. V is TRBV19 and J is TRBJ2-5, with 9 bases lining up with TRBD1. CDR1 is LNHDA, CDR2 SQIVND, per germline (reference sequence). The trim removed 1 base at V and 4 bases at J, leaving 10 bases unmatched. The CDR3 extends over 17 amino acids.

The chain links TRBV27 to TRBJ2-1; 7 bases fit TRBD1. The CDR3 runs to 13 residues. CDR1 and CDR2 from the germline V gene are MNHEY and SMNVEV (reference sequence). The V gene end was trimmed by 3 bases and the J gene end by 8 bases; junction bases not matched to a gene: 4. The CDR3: CASSLTGRHEQFF. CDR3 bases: TGTGCCAGCAGTTTGACAGGGCGACATGAGCAGTTCTTC.

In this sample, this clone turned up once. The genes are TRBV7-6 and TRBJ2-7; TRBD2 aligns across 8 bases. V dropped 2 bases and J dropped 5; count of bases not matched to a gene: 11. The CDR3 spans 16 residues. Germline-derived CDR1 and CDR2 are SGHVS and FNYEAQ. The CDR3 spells CASSLRGSGGLNEQYF. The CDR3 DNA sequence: TGTGCCAGCAGCTTACGGGGTTCGGGAGGGCTGAACGAGCAGTACTTC.

CDR3 bases: TGCAGTGCTAGAGTCGTATACGAGCAGTACTTC. It codes for CSARVVYEQYF. The chain employs TRBV20-1 and TRBJ2-7; no firm D call. Trimming removed 1 base at V and 4 bases at J, with 5 bases between. In germline, CDR1 is DFQATT, CDR2 SNEGSKA (reference sequence). The CDR3 has 11 amino acids.

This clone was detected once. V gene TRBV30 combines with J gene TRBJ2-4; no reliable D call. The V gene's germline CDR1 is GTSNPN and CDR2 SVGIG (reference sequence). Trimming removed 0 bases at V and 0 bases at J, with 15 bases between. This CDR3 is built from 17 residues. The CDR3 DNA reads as TGTGCCTGGAGTGTACGAAAGGCCCAACTAGCCAAAAACATTCAGTACTTC. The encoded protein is CAWSVRKAQLAKNIQYF.

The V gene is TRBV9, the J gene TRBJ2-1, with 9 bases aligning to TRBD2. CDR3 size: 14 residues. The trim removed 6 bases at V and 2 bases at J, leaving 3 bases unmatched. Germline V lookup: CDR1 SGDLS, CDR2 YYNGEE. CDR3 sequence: CASNPSGAYNEQFF. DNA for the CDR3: TGTGCCAGCAACCCTAGCGGGGCCTACAATGAGCAGTTCTTC.

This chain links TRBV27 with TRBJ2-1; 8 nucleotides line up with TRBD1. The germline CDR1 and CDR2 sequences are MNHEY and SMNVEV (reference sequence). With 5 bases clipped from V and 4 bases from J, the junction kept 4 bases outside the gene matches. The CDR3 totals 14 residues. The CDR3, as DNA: TGTGCCAGCAGTATAGGACAGGGTTACAATGAGCAGTTCTTC. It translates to CASSIGQGYNEQFF.

The CDR3 sequence is CASSLLGQGKRSYRETQYF. The DNA of the CDR3 is TGTGCCAGCAGCTTATTAGGACAGGGGAAGAGAAGTTATCGGGAGACCCAGTACTTC. The chain has TRBV7-8 and TRBJ2-5, with 9 bases matching TRBD1. CDR1 and CDR2 (germline): SGHVS, FQNEAQ. The CDR3 length is 19 residues. V shed 2 bases and J 5 bases; nucleotides not matched to a gene: 18.

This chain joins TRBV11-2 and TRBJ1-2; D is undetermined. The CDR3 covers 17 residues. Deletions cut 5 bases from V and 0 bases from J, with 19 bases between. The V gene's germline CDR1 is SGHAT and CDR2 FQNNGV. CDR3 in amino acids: CASSPRLTEATNYGYTF. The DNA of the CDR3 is TGTGCCAGCAGCCCTAGACTGACGGAGGCTACTAACTATGGCTACACCTTC.